This record covers a single T cell receptor (beta chain). This entry belongs to a study of shared clonotypes between healthy human individuals. Trimming took 10 bases from V and 8 from J; bases not matched to a gene: 14. This CDR3 spans 15 amino acids. Germline V gene data show CDR1 as MNHNY and CDR2 as SVGAGI (reference sequence). Method: immunoSEQ multiplex PCR; TCRdb's copy keeps in-frame clones and lacks some. The sample has about a million clones; roughly 77% are singletons. The V and J genes are TRBV6-6 and TRBJ1-4; 9 nucleotides align to TRBD1. This sequence originates from a man aged 18 to 30 in good health. Some clones in this sample may be carry-over from other donors' samples. Sequencing was carried out using memory CD4+ T cells from PBMCs. The subset: CD45RA-negative fraction. The CDR3 region is CANSPPRTGEEKLFF. Written as DNA, the CDR3 is TGTGCCAACTCCCCCCCACGGACAGGGGAAGAAAAACTGTTTTTT.